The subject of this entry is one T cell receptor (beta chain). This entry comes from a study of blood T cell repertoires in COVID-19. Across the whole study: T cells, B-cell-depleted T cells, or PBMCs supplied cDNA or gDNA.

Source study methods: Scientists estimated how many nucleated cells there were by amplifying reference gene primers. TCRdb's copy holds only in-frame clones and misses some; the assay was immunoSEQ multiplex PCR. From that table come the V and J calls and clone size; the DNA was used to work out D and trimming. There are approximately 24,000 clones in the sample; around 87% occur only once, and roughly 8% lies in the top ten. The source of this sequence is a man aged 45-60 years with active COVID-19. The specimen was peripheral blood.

The DNA of the CDR3 is TGTGCCACCAGTGATTCAGGTCGGGAGGTTATAGTCAATGAGCAGTTCTTC. Amino acids: CATSDSGREVIVNEQFF. The rearrangement joins TRBV24-1 to TRBJ2-1, with 7 bases that match TRBD2. Germline lookup yields CDR1 KGHDR and CDR2 SFDVKD. V dropped 2 bases and J dropped 6; count of bases not matched to a gene: 12. CDR3 length equals 17 residues.